These T cell receptor beta chains were read from a single sample in a study of response to subunit inactivated influenza vaccine. One entry per CDR3 protein results from TCRdb running MiXCR on the RT-PCR reads. The sample consists of roughly 570,000 distinct CDR3 sequences, 10% to 15% of them appearing once. Source: PBMCs from blood, taken roughly 48 days after vaccination. These receptors all stem from a man between 45 and 60 years old who received an inactivated influenza vaccine. Each CDR3 is given with its conserved first and last residue. The D gene is left open where the match is weak. The size entry is marked missing in some rows and otherwise reads once, few, many or a size class.

D gene,clone size,V gene,J gene,CDR3 DNA,CDR3 protein
-,-,TRBV18,TRBJ2-3,TGTGCCAGCTCCCCTGCGTCAGGGAAATTGACAGATACGCAGTCTTTT,CASSPASGKLTDTQSF
-,few,TRBV7-2,TRBJ1-5,TGTGCCAGCAGCCCCGGTGGGCCCAGAGTTCAGCCCCAGCATTTT,CASSPGGPRVQPQHF
TRBD2,few,TRBV29-1,TRBJ2-7,TGCAGCGTTTTTAGCGGGACAACCTCCTACGAGCAGTACTTC,CSVFSGTTSYEQYF
TRBD1,-,TRBV4-3,TRBJ2-3,TGCGCCAGCAGCCAAGCGGGACAGGCAGATCATACGCAGTATTTT,CASSQAGQADHTQYF
TRBD2,few,TRBV6-2/TRBV6-3,TRBJ2-1,TGTGCCAGCACCGACTTCAGGGAGGGTGAGCAGTTCTTC,CASTDFREGEQFF
-,few,TRBV20-1,TRBJ2-7,TGCAGTGCTAGATCTAGGGGCGAGCAGTACTTC,CSARSRGEQYF
-,few,TRBV10-3,TRBJ1-2,TGTGCCATCAGTCTTCCGGGGGCTGACTATGGCTACACCTTC,CAISLPGADYGYTF
-,few,TRBV12-3/TRBV12-4,TRBJ2-6,TGTGCCAGCAAGTTCTCTGGGGCCAACGTCCTGACTTTC,CASKFSGANVLTF
-,-,TRBV6-1,TRBJ2-6,TGTGCCAGCACTCCCCGAGCCCTTTCTGGGGCCAACGTCCTGACTTTC,CASTPRALSGANVLTF
-,-,TRBV12-3/TRBV12-4,TRBJ2-3,TGTGCCAGCAGTCCCACAAGATCCTCCACAGATACGCAGTATTTT,CASSPTRSSTDTQYF
-,many,TRBV5-5,TRBJ2-5,TGTGCCAGCAGCTCGGGACCACTCCAGGAGACCCAGTACTTC,CASSSGPLQETQYF
-,few,TRBV4-3,TRBJ1-2,TGCGCCAGCAGCCAAGATAGTAATGGGGCTGGCTACACCTTC,CASSQDSNGAGYTF
-,-,TRBV6-5,TRBJ2-1,TGTGCCAGCAGTGGGGGGACAGAGCAGCTCTTC,CASSGGTEQLF
-,few,TRBV5-1,TRBJ2-7,TGCGCCAGCAGCAGTGGCGGACAAAATGGGCACTACGAGCAGTACTTC,CASSSGGQNGHYEQYF